The clone carrying this T cell receptor beta chain was detected once. Its antigen remains unknown. It was after approximately 11 days of culture that CD4+ T cells were isolated. According to the study, vaccine recipients showed no prior SARS-CoV-2 infection and negative nucleocapsid antibodies. Assay used: immunoSEQ multiplex PCR; TCRdb lists only in-frame clones, some missing. The table records about 74,000 clones, around 77% of them present only once. This specimen comes from a study of vaccination effects on CD4 cells after COVID-19. Study results and limitations: Only a single clone (1 of 255 vaccine-induced clones in healthy vaccinees) cross-reacted with common cold coronaviruses.

The germline V gene encodes CDR1 SGHVS and CDR2 FQNEAQ. The V segment lost 5 bases and the J segment 2 bases; nucleotides outside the gene matches: 11. The CDR3 is 16 amino acids. The clonotype originates from a human donor who received a COVID-19 vaccine. The chain couples TRBV7-8 to TRBJ2-5; TRBD1 matches 7 bases. Sequenced here: CD4+ T cells from PBMCs cultured without peptide, sampled before COVID-19 vaccination. The CDR3: CASSLTWDRLQETQYF. CDR3 nucleotides: TGTGCCAGCAGCCTAACCTGGGACAGACTACAAGAGACCCAGTACTTC.